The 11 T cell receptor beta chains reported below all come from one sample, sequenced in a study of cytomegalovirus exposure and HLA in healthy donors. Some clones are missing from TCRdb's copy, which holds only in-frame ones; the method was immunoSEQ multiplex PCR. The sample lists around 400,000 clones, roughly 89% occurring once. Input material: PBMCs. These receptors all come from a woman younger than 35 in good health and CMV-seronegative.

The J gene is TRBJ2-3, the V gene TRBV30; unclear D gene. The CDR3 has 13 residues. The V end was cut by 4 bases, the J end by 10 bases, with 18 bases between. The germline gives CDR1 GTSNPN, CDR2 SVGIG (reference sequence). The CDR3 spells CAWIRLPRWAQYF. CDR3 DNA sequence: TGTGCCTGGATACGACTTCCTCGGTGGGCGCAGTATTTT.

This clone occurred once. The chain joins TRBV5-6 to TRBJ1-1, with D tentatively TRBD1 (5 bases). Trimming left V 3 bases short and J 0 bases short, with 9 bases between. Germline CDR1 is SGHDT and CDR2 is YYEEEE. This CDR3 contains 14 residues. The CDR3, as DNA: TGTGCCAGCAGCTCGACAGTCCTGAACACTGAAGCTTTCTTT. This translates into CASSSTVLNTEAFF.

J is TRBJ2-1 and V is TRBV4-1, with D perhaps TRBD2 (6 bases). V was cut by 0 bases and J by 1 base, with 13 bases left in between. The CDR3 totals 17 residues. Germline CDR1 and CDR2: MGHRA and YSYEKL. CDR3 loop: CASSQDAGQASYNEQFF. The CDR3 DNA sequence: TGCGCCAGCAGCCAAGATGCGGGGCAGGCATCCTACAATGAGCAGTTCTTC.

In DNA form, the CDR3 reads TGTGCCAGCAGCCAAGATAAAGGAGGCCCCAATCAGCCCCAGCATTTT. Its translation is CASSQDKGGPNQPQHF. J is TRBJ1-5 and V is TRBV14; D gene ambiguous. Per germline, CDR1 SGHDN and CDR2 FVKESK. V was cut by 0 bases and J by 3 bases, with 12 bases left in between. CDR3 length equals 16 residues.

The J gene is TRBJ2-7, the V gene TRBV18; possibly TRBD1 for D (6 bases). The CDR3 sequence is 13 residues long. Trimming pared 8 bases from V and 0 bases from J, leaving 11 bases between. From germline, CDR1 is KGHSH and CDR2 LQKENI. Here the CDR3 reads CASQGRSSYEQYF. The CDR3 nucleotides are TGTGCCAGCCAGGGGCGGAGCTCCTACGAGCAGTACTTC. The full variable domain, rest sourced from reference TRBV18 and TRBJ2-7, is NAGVMQNPRHLVRRRGQEARLRCSPMKGHSHVYWYRQLPEEGLKFMVYLQKENIIDESGMPKERFSAEFPKEGPSILRIQQVVRGDSAAYFCASQGRSSYEQYFGPGTRLTVT.

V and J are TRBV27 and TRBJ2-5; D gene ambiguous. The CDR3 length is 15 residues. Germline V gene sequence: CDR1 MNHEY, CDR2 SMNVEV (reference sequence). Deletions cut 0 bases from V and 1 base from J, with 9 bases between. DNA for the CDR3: TGTGCCAGCAGTTTATCCGGTCCCACCCAAGAGACCCAGTACTTC. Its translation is CASSLSGPTQETQYF.

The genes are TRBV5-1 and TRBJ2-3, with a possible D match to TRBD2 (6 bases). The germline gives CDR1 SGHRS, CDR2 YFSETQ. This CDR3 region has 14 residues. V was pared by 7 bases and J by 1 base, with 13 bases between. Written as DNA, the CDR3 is TGCGCCAGCCGCCCCCAGCGGGGCACAGATACGCAGTATTTT. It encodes CASRPQRGTDTQYF.

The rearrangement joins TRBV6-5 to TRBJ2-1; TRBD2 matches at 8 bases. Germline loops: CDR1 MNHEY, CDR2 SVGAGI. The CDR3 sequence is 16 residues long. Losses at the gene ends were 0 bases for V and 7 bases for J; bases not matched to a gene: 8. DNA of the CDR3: TGTGCCAGCAGTTACTCACTGCGGGGGGCATCGAATGAGCAGTTCTTC. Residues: CASSYSLRGASNEQFF.

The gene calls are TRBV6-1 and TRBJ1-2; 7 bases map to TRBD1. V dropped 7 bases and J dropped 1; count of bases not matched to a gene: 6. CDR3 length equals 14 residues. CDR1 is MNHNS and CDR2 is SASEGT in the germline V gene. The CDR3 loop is CASTGQARNYGYTF. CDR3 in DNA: TGTGCCAGCACTGGACAGGCGCGTAACTATGGCTACACCTTC.

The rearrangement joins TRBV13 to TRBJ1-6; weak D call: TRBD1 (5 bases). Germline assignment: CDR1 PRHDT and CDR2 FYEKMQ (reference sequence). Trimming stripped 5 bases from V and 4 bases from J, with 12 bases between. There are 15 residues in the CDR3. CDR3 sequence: CASSPRQIYNSPLHF. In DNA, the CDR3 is TGTGCCAGCAGCCCCCGACAGATTTATAATTCACCCCTCCACTTT.

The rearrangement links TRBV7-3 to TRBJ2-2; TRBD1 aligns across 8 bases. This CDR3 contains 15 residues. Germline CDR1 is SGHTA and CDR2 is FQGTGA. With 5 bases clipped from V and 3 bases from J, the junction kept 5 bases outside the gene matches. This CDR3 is CASSPSRGHTGELFF. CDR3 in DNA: TGTGCCAGCAGCCCAAGCAGGGGGCACACCGGGGAGCTGTTTTTT.